A single sample is the source of the 19 T cell receptor beta chains below, sequenced in a study of cytomegalovirus exposure and HLA in healthy donors. The study ran its PCR with 60 Vbeta and 13 Jbeta primers. Measured with immunoSEQ multiplex PCR; TCRdb has only the in-frame clones, and not every one. Of 150,000 to 200,000 clones in the sample, 79% were seen once. Sequenced sample: PBMCs. The receptors originated from a woman between 45 and 60 years old in good health and CMV-seronegative.

The V call is TRBV5-6, the J call TRBJ1-3; no clear D gene. The germline V and J ends were trimmed by 0 bases and 3 bases, with 16 bases remaining between them. Germline V gene lookup returns CDR1 SGHDT and CDR2 YYEEEE. This CDR3 spans 17 amino acids. The CDR3 spells CASSLVRWAESGNTIYF. Here the CDR3 DNA reads TGTGCCAGCAGCTTGGTTCGGTGGGCAGAGAGTGGAAACACCATATATTTT. The entire variable domain, with the rest obtained from reference TRBV5-6 and TRBJ1-3, is as follows: DAGVTQSPTHLIKTRGQQVTLRCSPKSGHDTVSWYQQALGQGPQFIFQYYEEEERQRGNFPDRFSGHQFPNYSSELNVNALLLGDSALYLCASSLVRWAESGNTIYFGEGSWLTVV.

This clone was seen a handful of times. The chain has TRBV7-3 and TRBJ2-5; the match to TRBD1 covers 9 bases. The J call is uncertain, as TRBJ2-7 better fits the DNA end. CDR1 and CDR2 from the germline V gene are SGHTA and FQGTGA. The CDR3 loop spans 15 amino acids. CDR3 in DNA: TGTGCCAGCAGCTTAATGGGGACAGGGAGCTACGAGCAGTACTTC. As protein: CASSLMGTGSYEQYF.

This clone has just a few counts. This chain joins TRBV28 and TRBJ2-7; maybe TRBD1 (5 bases). The CDR3 runs to 15 residues. In germline, CDR1 is MDHEN, CDR2 SYDVKM. The V gene lost 7 bases and the J gene lost 2 bases, with 18 bases spanning the gap. For the CDR3, the DNA is TGTGCCAGCACCGGTCACCAGGGAACGACCTACGAGCAGTACTTC. It encodes CASTGHQGTTYEQYF.

The chain recombines TRBV5-1 with TRBJ1-1; D is perhaps TRBD1 (6 bases). Germline CDR1 reads SGHRS; CDR2 reads YFSETQ. The CDR3 length is 13 residues. V lost 4 bases, J lost 1 base, and 8 bases lay in between. CDR3 bases: TGCGCCAGCAGCCCGGGACAGAACACTGAAGCTTTCTTT. Protein sequence: CASSPGQNTEAFF.

A word on this clone: At the DNA level, this CDR3 is encoded by other sequences in the same sample as well. V is TRBV18 and J is TRBJ1-5; 9 nucleotides match TRBD1. CDR1 is KGHSH and CDR2 is LQKENI in the germline V gene. The CDR3 covers 14 residues. V lost 5 bases, J lost 7 bases, and 6 bases stayed unmatched. In DNA form, the CDR3 reads TGTGCCAGCTCAAGGACAGGGGAGGGGCAGCCCCAGCATTTT. It translates to CASSRTGEGQPQHF.

The rearrangement links TRBV11-3 to TRBJ1-5; 8 bases align to TRBD1. The CDR3 is 15 residues long. Germline lookup yields CDR1 SGHNT and CDR2 YENEEA. The ends lost 5 bases at V and 7 bases at J; junction bases unmatched: 10. For the CDR3, the DNA is TGTGCCAGCAGCCTAACCCAGGGGGCAGGGCAGCCCCAGCATTTT. The encoded protein is CASSLTQGAGQPQHF.

This chain joins TRBV19 and TRBJ1-1, with 10 nucleotides matching TRBD1. This CDR3 contains 15 residues. Germline trimming cut 1 base from V and 7 bases from J; bases unmatched to any gene: 6. CDR1 is LNHDA, CDR2 SQIVND, per germline (reference sequence). Here the CDR3 reads CASSIGGQGQGEAFF. For the CDR3, the DNA is TGTGCCAGTAGTATAGGGGGACAGGGGCAGGGTGAAGCTTTCTTT.

This chain connects TRBV13 to TRBJ2-3; 8 bases map to TRBD2. Germline V gives CDR1 PRHDT, CDR2 FYEKMQ (reference sequence). Germline trimming cut 6 bases from V and 0 bases from J; bases unmatched to any gene: 2. The length of the CDR3 is 14 residues. Written as DNA, the CDR3 is TGTGCCAGCAGACCTAGCGGGAGCACAGATACGCAGTATTTT. Its translation is CASRPSGSTDTQYF.

The chain joins TRBV11-2 to TRBJ1-4; 7 bases align to TRBD1. V trimming: 0 bases; J trimming: 4 bases; junction bases outside the gene matches: 2. Per the germline V gene, CDR1 is SGHAT and CDR2 is FQNNGV. The length of the CDR3 is 15 residues. The CDR3 DNA reads TGTGCCAGCAGCTTAGACGGGACAGATAATGAAAAACTGTTTTTT. As protein: CASSLDGTDNEKLFF.

V and J are TRBV4-1 and TRBJ1-1, with 7 positions matching TRBD1. CDR3 length: 14 amino acids. After removal of 2 bases from V and 4 bases from J, the junction contained 4 bases not matched to a gene. CDR1 is MGHRA, CDR2 YSYEKL, per germline. CDR3 DNA: TGCGCCAGCAGCCAACCGACAGGGCTCACTGAAGCTTTCTTT. Protein: CASSQPTGLTEAFF.

This chain connects TRBV5-6 to TRBJ2-3; maybe TRBD2 (5 bases). Germline V gene sequence: CDR1 SGHDT, CDR2 YYEEEE. V dropped 4 bases and J dropped 1 base, with 13 bases sitting between them. This CDR3 contains 15 residues. Written as DNA, the CDR3 is TGTGCCAGCAGCCCGGACTTGAGACGCACAGATACGCAGTATTTT. This sequence encodes CASSPDLRRTDTQYF.

This clone was counted once. The V call is TRBV30, the J call TRBJ1-1; perhaps TRBD1 as D (5 bases). The V end was cut by 1 base, the J end by 5 bases, with 14 bases between. CDR1 is GTSNPN and CDR2 is SVGIG in the germline V gene (reference sequence). This CDR3 is built from 14 residues. CDR3 DNA sequence: TGTGCCTGGAGTGGGACGGGGGATGGTACTGAAGCTTTCTTT. Its protein product is CAWSGTGDGTEAFF. The full variable domain, completed using reference TRBV30 and TRBJ1-1, is SQTIHQWPATLVQPVGSPLSLECTVEGTSNPNLYWYRQAAGRGLQLLFYSVGIGQISSEVPQNLSASRPQDRQFILSSKKLLLSDSGFYLCAWSGTGDGTEAFFGQGTRLTVV.

The chain uses TRBV15 and TRBJ1-2, with 8 positions matching TRBD1. Trimming cost V 6 bases and J 5 bases; bases outside gene matches: 5. Germline CDR1 reads LNHNV; CDR2 reads YYDKDF (reference sequence). The CDR3 length is 13 residues. CDR3 in DNA: TGTGCCACCAGTTCGGACAGGGTATATGGCTACACCTTC. This codes for CATSSDRVYGYTF.

The CDR3 sequence is CASSLGGLGYTEAFF. The CDR3 bases are TGTGCCAGCAGCTTGGGGGGGCTCGGTTACACTGAAGCTTTCTTT. V is TRBV5-6 and J is TRBJ1-1, with D possibly matching TRBD1 (6 bases). Trimming pared 0 bases from V and 3 bases from J, leaving 12 bases between. CDR1 and CDR2 (germline): SGHDT, YYEEEE. The CDR3 runs 15 residues.

The chain recombines TRBV27 with TRBJ1-5; 8 positions match TRBD1. J gave up 0 bases and V 3 bases, and 10 bases lay outside the gene matches. Germline CDR1 MNHEY, CDR2 SMNVEV (reference sequence). The CDR3 runs to 18 residues. CDR3 sequence reads: CASSFSGTGHYSNQPQHF. CDR3 DNA: TGTGCCAGCAGTTTCTCCGGGACAGGACATTATAGCAATCAGCCCCAGCATTTT.

This chain links TRBV4-1 with TRBJ2-3; TRBD1 might be the D (6 bases). Trimming shortened V by 1 base and J by 4 bases, and 15 bases separated the two germline ends. This CDR3 is 16 amino acids long. Per germline, CDR1 MGHRA and CDR2 YSYEKL. For the CDR3, the DNA is TGCGCCAGCAGCCAAGTTGGGGGCTCCCCGCCAGATACGCAGTATTTT. It translates to CASSQVGGSPPDTQYF.

To note about this clone: At one of its ends the junction is not consistent with the germline gene, which may arise from a read error. This sequence joins TRBV29-1 and TRBJ2-5; D might be TRBD1 (6 bases). The CDR3 is 11 amino acids. From germline, CDR1 is SQVTM and CDR2 ANQGSEA. The CDR3 bases are TGCAGCGTTCTTGACAGGCCGACCCGGTACTTC. Encoded protein: CSVLDRPTRYF.

The gene calls are TRBV28 and TRBJ2-6; maybe TRBD2 (5 bases). CDR3 length: 15 residues. Germline V gene lookup returns CDR1 MDHEN and CDR2 SYDVKM. V gave up 5 bases and J gave up 4 bases, with 12 bases separating them. The CDR3 is CASSGPGYGANVLTF. DNA for the CDR3: TGTGCCAGCAGTGGCCCGGGGTACGGGGCCAACGTCCTGACTTTC.

The rearrangement uses TRBV11-2 and TRBJ2-3; 11 bases align to TRBD2. This CDR3 region has 15 residues. CDR1 and CDR2 (germline): SGHAT, FQNNGV. V lost 4 bases and J lost 5; bases outside the gene matches: 5. CDR3 nucleotide sequence: TGTGCCAGCAGCTCCTTAGCGGGGGGGCGAGATACGCAGTATTTT. Residues: CASSSLAGGRDTQYF.